The subject of this entry is one T cell receptor beta chain. This specimen belongs to a study of T cells in localized non-small cell lung cancer. Profiled with immunoSEQ multiplex PCR; TCRdb holds only in-frame clones, not every one. The sample gives about 21,000 clones, approximately 81% of which show up once; 15% to 20% is in the top ten. The CDR3 extends over 12 amino acids. The V and J ends lost 0 bases and 9 bases respectively, with 8 bases between them. Germline values: CDR1 LGHNA, CDR2 YNFKEQ. The sample here was PBMCs, taken before any cancer treatment. This receptor was obtained from a woman between 40 and 69 years old with stage II squamous cell lung carcinoma. The rearrangement links TRBV4-2 to TRBJ1-1; D gene unclear. The CDR3 nucleotides read TGTGCCAGCAGCCAAGATCTAACACAAGCTTTCTTT. Translating gives CASSQDLTQAFF.